The T cell receptor (beta chain) described here comes from a study of patients and donors after allogeneic stem cell transplantation. This clonotype was found a few times. Trimming took off 1 base at V and 5 bases at J, with 6 bases between the two ends. Looked up from germline, CDR1 is SGHTA and CDR2 is FQGNSA. The CDR3 spans 13 residues. Each CDR3 protein gets one entry after TCRdb re-called the RT-PCR reads with MiXCR. The repertoire includes around 170,000 distinct CDR3 sequences, about 24% of them detected once, and roughly 27% sits in the top ten. Sequencing was performed on blood, either unsorted or a sorted T cell fraction (not recorded which). The sequence was obtained from a human donor who was either an allogeneic HSCT recipient or a stem cell or donor lymphocyte infusion donor (not recorded which). It is not recorded whose cells these are; they may come from a transplant donor. V and J are TRBV7-2 and TRBJ1-5, with D possibly matching TRBD1 (5 bases). The CDR3 nucleotides are TGTGCCAGCAGCTTAGAAGGGGATCAGCCCCAGCATTTT. Protein product: CASSLEGDQPQHF.